A single sample gave rise to the 22 T cell receptor beta chains below, sequenced in a study of vaccination and CD4 T cells after COVID-19. Cultured CD4+ T-cell DNA underwent Oncomine TCR Beta short-read sequencing. MiXCR, applied by TCRdb to the PCR reads, yields one record per CDR3 protein. The sample yields over 8,000 distinct CDR3 sequences, 50% to 70% seen once. Treatment here: roughly 10-day PBMC culture with coronavirus spike peptide pools or control peptides (ViraFEST assay). Their antigens are not known. The material sequenced was CD4+ T cells from blood, cultured in vitro. These receptors were collected from a human donor who had recovered from COVID-19.

This chain uses TRBV20-1 with TRBJ2-3; D is perhaps TRBD2 (6 bases). The CDR3 sequence is 14 residues long. CDR1 DFQATT and CDR2 SNEGSKA come from the germline V gene (reference sequence). Trimming stripped 3 bases from V and 3 bases from J, with 13 bases between. Written as DNA, the CDR3 is TGCAGTGCTAGGGCCCCTGGGAGGACAGATACGCAGTATTTT. Its protein product is CSARAPGRTDTQYF.

The chain has TRBV7-2 and TRBJ1-2; TRBD1 matches at 7 bases. J lost 8 bases, V lost 6 bases, and 15 bases had no gene match. CDR1 is SGHTA and CDR2 is FQGNSA in the germline V gene. This CDR3 has 15 residues. This CDR3 is CASRPGGRGVEGYTF. The DNA for the CDR3 is TGTGCCAGCAGGCCCGGGGGCAGGGGGGTGGAAGGCTACACCTTC.

This chain connects TRBV2 to TRBJ1-6, with D tentatively TRBD1 (5 bases). The germline V gene encodes CDR1 SNHLY and CDR2 FYNNEI. CDR3 size: 14 residues. Trimming removed 7 bases at V and 5 bases at J, with 12 bases between. CDR3 bases: TGTGCCAGCACTGGGGGACTGAATAATTCACCCCTCCACTTT. This sequence encodes CASTGGLNNSPLHF.

V and J are TRBV18 and TRBJ1-6; possibly TRBD1 for D (6 bases). Trimming shortened V by 2 bases and J by 16 bases, and 15 bases separated the two germline ends. Germline V gene lookup returns CDR1 KGHSH and CDR2 LQKENI. The CDR3 has 13 residues. The CDR3 here is CASSPRGDTTLHF. In DNA, the CDR3 is TGTGCCAGCTCACCAAGAGGGGACACCACTCTCCACTTT.

The chain carries TRBV2 and TRBJ1-1, with a possible D match to TRBD1 (5 bases). This CDR3 has 15 amino acids. V gave up 6 bases and J gave up 4 bases, with 18 bases separating them. Germline CDR1 reads SNHLY; CDR2 reads FYNNEI. In nucleotides, the CDR3 is TGTGCCAGCAGCGAAATAAGGGGTGAGGCCACTGAAGCTTTCTTT. The encoded protein is CASSEIRGEATEAFF.

This clonotype occurred a few times. The CDR3 coding sequence is TGTGCCAGCAGTTACGCTGGACAGGGAAGGGATTCACCCCTCCACTTT. This gives the protein CASSYAGQGRDSPLHF. The chain has TRBV6-5 and TRBJ1-6; 8 nucleotides align to TRBD1. Germline CDR1 and CDR2: MNHEY and SVGAGI. The CDR3 sequence is 16 residues long. The trim removed 2 bases at V and 8 bases at J, leaving 8 bases unmatched.

The gene calls are TRBV11-1 and TRBJ2-7; D is possibly TRBD1 (6 bases). CDR1 and CDR2 from the germline V gene are SGHAT and FQDESV (reference sequence). The V end was cut by 5 bases, the J end by 6 bases, with 14 bases between. The CDR3 is made up of 13 amino acids. The CDR3 loop reads CASSLPTGAEQYF. CDR3 sequence (DNA): TGTGCCAGCAGCCTCCCGACAGGAGCCGAGCAGTACTTC.

As regards this clonotype: It is likely a read error, because the conserved phenylalanine at the end of the CDR3 is missing. The chain links TRBV15 to TRBJ1-2; D gene uncertain. Germline assignment: CDR1 LNHNV and CDR2 YYDKDF (reference sequence). This CDR3 region has 15 residues. Deletions cut 0 bases from V and 3 bases from J, with 11 bases between. DNA of the CDR3: TGTGCCACCAGCAGAGATGGTACGGAGGACTATGGCTACACCGTC. It codes for CATSRDGTEDYGYTV.

The chain couples TRBV11-3 to TRBJ1-1; 9 bases line up with TRBD1. This CDR3 has 16 amino acids. The germline gives CDR1 SGHNT, CDR2 YENEEA. Trimming removed 4 bases from V and 4 bases from J; junction bases left unmatched: 10. This CDR3 is CASSSRVGTGSTEAFF. The DNA for the CDR3 is TGTGCCAGCAGCTCTAGAGTTGGGACAGGGTCCACTGAAGCTTTCTTT.

This clonotype was seen a handful of times. The V gene is TRBV6-2 or TRBV6-3, the J gene TRBJ2-5, with TRBD2 matching 10 bases. From germline, CDR1 is MNHEY and CDR2 SVGEGT. After removal of 6 bases from V and 5 bases from J, the junction contained 6 bases not matched to a gene. The CDR3 extends over 14 amino acids. The CDR3 DNA sequence: TGTGCCAGCAGAAAGCGGGAGGGCCTGGAGACCCAGTACTTC. Amino acids: CASRKREGLETQYF.

A few counts support this clonotype. This sequence joins TRBV21-1 and TRBJ2-4; the table's TRBD2 call for D was not verified on the DNA. TRBV21-1 is designated a pseudogene. CDR3 length: 17 amino acids. The CDR3 spells CASSLRSEGGDKNIQYF. The CDR3, as DNA: TGTGCCAGCAGCCTAAGGAGTGAGGGTGGGGACAAAAACATTCAGTACTTC.

The chain employs TRBV6-2 or TRBV6-3 and TRBJ2-3; 12 bases agree with TRBD2. Unmatched junction bases numbered 12, after V lost 5 bases and J lost 9 bases. Looked up from germline, CDR1 is MNHEY and CDR2 is SVGEGT. This CDR3 is 16 amino acids long. DNA for the CDR3: TGTGCCAGCAGTCCTACTAGCGGGGGGCGGCGGTGGACGCAGTATTTT. Translation: CASSPTSGGRRWTQYF.

This chain links TRBV6-2 or TRBV6-3 with TRBJ2-7; either TRBD1 or TRBD2 may supply D (6 bases each). CDR1 is MNHEY and CDR2 is SVGEGT in the germline V gene. V lost 2 bases, J lost 2 bases, and 16 bases lay in between. The CDR3 spans 16 residues. The CDR3 loop is CASSYKGGRLPYEQYF. In DNA, the CDR3 is TGTGCCAGCAGTTACAAAGGGGGGCGGCTCCCCTACGAGCAGTACTTC.

The rearrangement links TRBV2 to TRBJ2-7, with 11 nucleotides matching TRBD2. CDR3 length: 15 amino acids. The V segment lost 8 bases and the J segment 6 bases; nucleotides outside the gene matches: 12. Germline CDR1 reads SNHLY; CDR2 reads FYNNEI. CDR3 DNA: TGTGCCAGCCGACCGACTAGCGGGATAGCGGGCGAGCAGTACTTC. This codes for CASRPTSGIAGEQYF.

V usage is TRBV19 and J usage is TRBJ2-5; 12 bases map to TRBD1. The CDR3 is 15 residues long. The V gene end was trimmed by 4 bases and the J gene end by 9 bases; junction bases not matched to a gene: 9. Germline loops: CDR1 LNHDA, CDR2 SQIVND (reference sequence). The CDR3 DNA reads as TGTGCCAGTAGTACCGGGACAGGGGGCAGGAGGGCCCAGTACTTC. Protein product: CASSTGTGGRRAQYF.

The gene calls are TRBV15 and TRBJ1-5; tentatively, D is TRBD1 (5 bases). This CDR3 has 17 residues. V shed 0 bases and J shed 6 bases, with 18 bases lying between them. Per the germline V gene, CDR1 is LNHNV and CDR2 is YYDKDF (reference sequence). The CDR3 coding sequence is TGTGCCACCAGCAGAGAGCCCCGGTCCGGACATAGTCAGCCCCAGCATTTT. Protein: CATSREPRSGHSQPQHF.

The gene calls are TRBV7-9 and TRBJ1-1; D call uncertain. This CDR3 is 12 amino acids long. Germline V gives CDR1 SEHNR, CDR2 FQNEAQ (reference sequence). V lost 7 bases and J 3 bases, leaving 9 bases between the germline ends. CDR3: CASIRLDTEAFF. CDR3 DNA sequence: TGTGCCAGCATCAGGTTGGACACTGAAGCTTTCTTT.

The chain uses TRBV11-3 and TRBJ2-7, with a tentative D call TRBD1 (6 bases). The ends were cut back, 1 base at V and 5 bases at J, with 15 bases in the middle. The germline CDR1 and CDR2 sequences are SGHNT and YENEEA. The CDR3 spans 15 residues. The CDR3 coding sequence is TGTGCCAGCAGCTTAGGACACAGGGATTTCCACGAGCAGTACTTC. Amino acids: CASSLGHRDFHEQYF.

The chain is built from TRBV12-3 or TRBV12-4 and TRBJ1-1, with 7 bases aligning to TRBD1. V gave up 4 bases and J gave up 5 bases; unmatched junction bases: 4. The CDR3 covers 13 residues. This CDR3 is CASSSDRVTEAFF. The CDR3 nucleotides are TGTGCCAGCAGTTCTGACAGGGTGACTGAAGCTTTCTTT.

The V gene is TRBV20-1, the J gene TRBJ1-1; weak D call: TRBD1 (6 bases). Germline V gene sequence: CDR1 DFQATT, CDR2 SNEGSKA (reference sequence). The CDR3 totals 13 residues. The V end was cut by 3 bases, the J end by 2 bases, with 10 bases between. In DNA form, the CDR3 reads TGCAGTGCTAGGCGGGACACAAACACTGAAGCTTTCTTT. It codes for CSARRDTNTEAFF.

This CDR3 reads CASRGVMNTEAFF. The CDR3 nucleotides are TGTGCCAGCAGGGGGGTGATGAACACTGAAGCTTTCTTT. The gene calls are TRBV28 and TRBJ1-1, with a tentative D call TRBD1 (5 bases). The V end was cut by 6 bases, the J end by 0 bases, with 8 bases between. The CDR3 is made up of 13 amino acids. Germline CDR1 MDHEN, CDR2 SYDVKM.

The genes are TRBV4-3 and TRBJ1-2; D not resolved. CDR3 length: 13 residues. From germline, CDR1 is LGHNA and CDR2 YSLEER. Between the trimmed V and J ends, which lost 4 bases and 1 base, there was a span of 7 bases. CDR3 sequence reads: CASSPGFNYGYTF. In nucleotides, the CDR3 is TGCGCCAGCAGCCCCGGGTTTAACTATGGCTACACCTTC.